In this sample, the clone carrying this T cell receptor (beta chain) turned up many times. As yet, its antigen is unknown. This record belongs to a study of T cells after yellow fever vaccination. Points from the study as a whole: The booster saw the reappearance of most primary-vaccination clones (around 96% CD4, around 88% CD8).

Germline V lookup: CDR1 MNHEY, CDR2 SMNVEV (reference sequence). This CDR3 has 16 residues. V was clipped by 0 bases and J by 2 bases, with 11 bases between them. TCRdb used MiXCR to reprocess the 5' RACE reads, holding one entry per CDR3 protein. The table has some 300,000 distinct CDR3 sequences, around 4% seen once. The TCR originated in a man aged 18 to 29 who received the YFV17D yellow fever vaccine. Sequenced here: PBMCs, sampled on the day of the yellow fever booster vaccination. The rearrangement uses TRBV27 and TRBJ2-1; no reliable D call. CDR3 sequence (DNA): TGTGCCAGCAGTTTATCGGCAGGAGACACCTACAATGAGCAGTTCTTC. As protein: CASSLSAGDTYNEQFF.